The 23 T cell receptor beta chains listed next were all sequenced from one sample in a study of shared clonotypes between healthy human individuals. Profiling relied on immunoSEQ multiplex PCR, and the TCRdb table lists in-frame clones only, not all of them. The table records about 2,200,000 clones, 93% of them present only once. Naivety among CD8 cells was defined by CD45RO negativity and positive CCR7 selection, thereby excluding terminally differentiated effector memory CD45RA+ cells. Sequenced input: naive CD8+ T cells from PBMCs. The source of these receptors is a man aged 18 to 29 in good health. Some clones in this sample may be carry-over from other donors' samples.

DNA for the CDR3: TGTGCCAGCATAACCAGCTACAATGAGCAGTTCTTC. Protein product: CASITSYNEQFF. This chain connects TRBV25-1 to TRBJ2-1; D uncertain. This CDR3 is 12 amino acids long. The V gene lost 7 bases and the J gene lost 3 bases, with 7 bases spanning the gap. Germline CDR1 is MGHDK and CDR2 is SYGVNS.

J is TRBJ2-7 and V is TRBV28, with TRBD1 identical over 9 bases. Germline values: CDR1 MDHEN, CDR2 SYDVKM. V lost 5 bases to trimming and J lost 0 bases; unmatched junction nucleotides: 5. The CDR3 runs 15 residues. The CDR3 DNA sequence: TGTGCCAGCAGTATCGGGACAGGGAGCTCCTACGAGCAGTACTTC. Its translation: CASSIGTGSSYEQYF.

To note about this clone: Within the sample, other DNA sequences also encode this same CDR3. The gene calls are TRBV27 and TRBJ2-2; D call uncertain. The V gene lost 7 bases and the J gene lost 6 bases, with 6 bases spanning the gap. The CDR3 totals 11 residues. CDR1 is MNHEY, CDR2 SMNVEV, per germline (reference sequence). The CDR3 bases are TGTGCCAGCACCCAAGCCGGGGAGCTGTTTTTT. Protein sequence: CASTQAGELFF.

The J gene is TRBJ2-1, the V gene TRBV7-9; no reliable D call. Per germline, CDR1 SEHNR and CDR2 FQNEAQ (reference sequence). There are 14 residues in the CDR3. The V end lost 1 base, the J end lost 6 bases, and 10 bases lay between the germline ends. CDR3: CASSLGAQPNEQFF. For the CDR3, the DNA is TGTGCCAGCAGCTTAGGGGCCCAACCCAATGAGCAGTTCTTC. The full variable domain, completed using reference TRBV7-9 and TRBJ2-1, is DTGVSQNPRHKITKRGQNVTFRCDPISEHNRLYWYRQTLGQGPEFLTYFQNEAQLEKSRLLSDRFSAERPKGSFSTLEIQRTEQGDSAMYLCASSLGAQPNEQFFGPGTRLTVL.

The rearrangement links TRBV19 to TRBJ1-2; D is unresolved. Germline assignment: CDR1 LNHDA and CDR2 SQIVND (reference sequence). V lost 5 bases and J 8 bases, leaving 12 bases between the germline ends. The length of the CDR3 is 12 residues. CDR3 residues: CASSSREVGYTF. CDR3 nucleotides: TGTGCCAGTAGTTCCCGGGAAGTGGGCTACACCTTC.

The genes are TRBV2 and TRBJ2-7; no clear D. CDR3 length equals 15 residues. Trimming removed 1 base from V and 3 bases from J, with 13 bases in between. Germline lookup yields CDR1 SNHLY and CDR2 FYNNEI. DNA of the CDR3: TGTGCCAGCAGTGAAGGTCGGGCTGTGAGCTACGAGCAGTACTTC. This codes for CASSEGRAVSYEQYF. The whole variable domain, filled in from reference TRBV2 and TRBJ2-7, reads EPEVTQTPSHQVTQMGQEVILRCVPISNHLYFYWYRQILGQKVEFLVSFYNNEISEKSEIFDDQFSVERPDGSNFTLKIRSTKLEDSAMYFCASSEGRAVSYEQYFGPGTRLTVT.

In its sample, this clone was seen once. This chain joins TRBV11-2 and TRBJ1-1, with a weak D call TRBD1 (5 bases). CDR1 is SGHAT, CDR2 FQNNGV, per germline. The CDR3 spans 15 residues. The germline V and J ends were trimmed by 5 bases and 4 bases, with 17 bases remaining between them. The CDR3 protein is CASSQTGIGVTEAFF. The DNA for the CDR3 is TGTGCCAGCAGCCAGACCGGCATAGGGGTCACTGAAGCTTTCTTT.

The chain employs TRBV9 and TRBJ1-4; unclear D gene. The CDR3 runs to 15 residues. Germline CDR1 SGDLS, CDR2 YYNGEE. V dropped 2 bases and J dropped 3 bases, with 11 bases sitting between them. CDR3 nucleotide sequence: TGTGCCAGCAGCGTTGGAGGGTCATCTAATGAAAAACTGTTTTTT. It yields the protein CASSVGGSSNEKLFF.

This clone was detected once. The chain links TRBV27 to TRBJ2-7; no firm D call. Germline-derived CDR1 and CDR2 are MNHEY and SMNVEV (reference sequence). V lost 10 bases to trimming and J lost 1 base, with 14 bases between them. The CDR3 is 13 residues long. CDR3 DNA: TGTGCCACTGCGGAGTTGGGTTCCTACGAGCAGTACTTC. Amino acids: CATAELGSYEQYF.

The rearrangement links TRBV2 to TRBJ2-3, with TRBD1 matching over 9 bases. The CDR3 runs to 15 residues. V was pared by 5 bases and J by 5 bases, with 8 bases of the junction left unmatched. Germline CDR1 is SNHLY and CDR2 is FYNNEI. This CDR3 is CASSQGQGRIDTQYF. In DNA, the CDR3 is TGTGCCAGCAGTCAAGGACAGGGGAGAATAGATACGCAGTATTTT.

The chain carries TRBV5-1 and TRBJ2-6; perhaps D is TRBD1 or TRBD2 (5 bases each). The CDR3 covers 17 residues. Looked up from germline, CDR1 is SGHRS and CDR2 is YFSETQ. Deletions cut 4 bases from V and 4 bases from J, with 18 bases between. The CDR3 DNA follows: TGCGCCAGCAGCCCATGGGACCTTCGGGGAGGGGCCAACGTCCTGACTTTC. Protein sequence: CASSPWDLRGGANVLTF.

The rearrangement links TRBV7-3 to TRBJ1-1; D remains ambiguous. CDR3 length: 15 amino acids. The V end lost 2 bases, the J end lost 4 bases, and 14 bases lay between the germline ends. The germline V gene has CDR1 SGHTA and CDR2 FQGTGA. The CDR3 sequence: CASSLRGRGITEAFF. The CDR3 region has the DNA TGTGCCAGCAGCTTACGAGGCAGAGGGATCACTGAAGCTTTCTTT.

The rearrangement uses TRBV9 and TRBJ1-4, with a tentative D call TRBD1 (6 bases). Trimming shortened V by 4 bases and J by 3 bases, and 16 bases separated the two germline ends. The CDR3 length is 16 residues. Germline V gene lookup returns CDR1 SGDLS and CDR2 YYNGEE. CDR3 amino acids: CASSPSGEVPNEKLFF. The CDR3 coding sequence is TGTGCCAGCAGCCCTTCAGGGGAGGTACCTAATGAAAAACTGTTTTTT.

This rearrangement joins TRBV7-8 to TRBJ2-1; 7 positions agree with TRBD1. This CDR3 is built from 15 residues. Germline V gene lookup returns CDR1 SGHVS and CDR2 FQNEAQ. J gave up 1 base and V 4 bases, and 4 bases lay outside the gene matches. The CDR3 loop reads CASSSGQVSYNEQFF. For the CDR3, the DNA is TGTGCCAGCAGCTCCGGACAGGTATCCTACAATGAGCAGTTCTTC. Drawing the rest from reference TRBV7-8 and TRBJ2-1, the complete variable domain is GAGVSQSPRYKVAKRGQDVALRCDPISGHVSLFWYQQALGQGPEFLTYFQNEAQLDKSGLPSDRFFAERPEGSVSTLKIQRTQQEDSAVYLCASSSGQVSYNEQFFGPGTRLTVL.

This sequence joins TRBV30 and TRBJ2-1, with 9 nucleotides matching TRBD2. The CDR3 runs 15 residues. V lost 0 bases, J lost 10 bases, and 10 bases stayed unmatched. The germline CDR1 and CDR2 sequences are GTSNPN and SVGIG (reference sequence). The CDR3 region has the DNA TGTGCCTGGAGTGTACGTGGGACTAGCTTCGTGGAGCAGTTCTTC. This gives the protein CAWSVRGTSFVEQFF.

This clone has a handful of counts. V is TRBV9 and J is TRBJ2-2, with D maybe TRBD2 (5 bases). The V end lost 4 bases, the J end lost 7 bases, and 17 bases lay between the germline ends. The length of the CDR3 is 15 residues. CDR1 and CDR2 (germline): SGDLS, YYNGEE. The CDR3 nucleotides read TGTGCCAGCAGCTTAATGGGAGAACGCGGCGGGGAGCTGTTTTTT. Translation: CASSLMGERGGELFF.

This chain joins TRBV27 and TRBJ2-7, with 7 bases aligning to TRBD1. CDR1 is MNHEY, CDR2 SMNVEV, per germline (reference sequence). This CDR3 is 14 amino acids long. The J segment lost 3 bases and the V segment lost 5 bases, leaving 7 bases of the junction unmatched. The CDR3 loop reads CASSPQRTGYEQYF. The CDR3 region has the DNA TGTGCCAGCAGTCCACAGCGGACAGGCTACGAGCAGTACTTC.

The gene calls are TRBV7-9 and TRBJ1-1; D is unclear. The V gene's germline CDR1 is SEHNR and CDR2 FQNEAQ (reference sequence). The CDR3 length is 15 residues. Trimming stripped 5 bases from V and 1 base from J, with 14 bases between. Written as DNA, the CDR3 is TGTGCCAGCAGCCCCGTCGGCCTTTGGAACACTGAAGCTTTCTTT. Protein sequence: CASSPVGLWNTEAFF.

V and J are TRBV28 and TRBJ2-3; 9 nucleotides match TRBD2. J gave up 1 base and V 7 bases, and 12 bases lay outside the gene matches. Germline lookup yields CDR1 MDHEN and CDR2 SYDVKM. This CDR3 contains 17 residues. The CDR3 sequence is CASTAMREGLGTDTQYF. The CDR3 DNA reads as TGTGCCAGCACCGCGATGCGGGAGGGCCTGGGCACAGATACGCAGTATTTT. Full variable domain (remainder filled in from reference TRBV28 and TRBJ2-3): DVKVTQSSRYLVKRTGEKVFLECVQDMDHENMFWYRQDPGLGLRLIYFSYDVKMKEKGDIPEGYSVSREKKERFSLILESASTNQTSMYLCASTAMREGLGTDTQYFGPGTRLTVL.

This clone was seen once. In DNA, the CDR3 is TGTGCCAGTAGTATTGGCCTAGCAAACTACGAGCAGTACTTC. Translation gives CASSIGLANYEQYF. The gene calls are TRBV19 and TRBJ2-7, with D possibly being TRBD2 (5 bases). V shed 3 bases and J shed 3 bases, with 12 bases lying between them. Germline V gene sequence: CDR1 LNHDA, CDR2 SQIVND (reference sequence). The CDR3 contains 14 residues. The full variable domain, rest sourced from reference TRBV19 and TRBJ2-7, is DGGITQSPKYLFRKEGQNVTLSCEQNLNHDAMYWYRQDPGQGLRLIYYSQIVNDFQKGDIAEGYSVSREKKESFPLTVTSAQKNPTAFYLCASSIGLANYEQYFGPGTRLTVT.

This clone came up once. The chain employs TRBV7-9 and TRBJ1-1; 7 bases are shared with TRBD1. The junction had 6 bases not matched to a gene; V was cut back by 5 bases and J by 6 bases. The CDR3 is 13 residues long. Germline V lookup: CDR1 SEHNR, CDR2 FQNEAQ (reference sequence). The CDR3 here is CASSRQGEPEAFF. The CDR3 coding sequence is TGTGCCAGCAGCCGACAGGGTGAGCCTGAAGCTTTCTTT.

In this sample, this clone turned up once. This sequence joins TRBV27 and TRBJ1-2; D not resolved. V was trimmed by 3 bases and J by 6 bases, leaving 14 bases between them. Germline V gene sequence: CDR1 MNHEY, CDR2 SMNVEV (reference sequence). The CDR3 totals 14 residues. The CDR3 loop reads CASSFLPTADGYTF. CDR3 DNA: TGTGCCAGCAGTTTTCTGCCTACTGCTGATGGCTACACCTTC.

V usage is TRBV9 and J usage is TRBJ2-3; D tentatively fits TRBD1 or TRBD2 (5 bases each). The CDR3 has 17 residues. Trimming took 2 bases from V and 0 from J, leaving 16 bases between them. Germline loops: CDR1 SGDLS, CDR2 YYNGEE. The CDR3 sequence: CASSVEGGGASTDTQYF. CDR3 DNA sequence: TGTGCCAGCAGCGTCGAAGGTGGGGGTGCTAGCACAGATACGCAGTATTTT. Filled out from reference TRBV9 and TRBJ2-3, the complete variable domain reads DSGVTQTPKHLITATGQRVTLRCSPRSGDLSVYWYQQSLDQGLQFLIQYYNGEERAKGNILERFSAQQFPDLHSELNLSSLELGDSALYFCASSVEGGGASTDTQYFGPGTRLTVL.